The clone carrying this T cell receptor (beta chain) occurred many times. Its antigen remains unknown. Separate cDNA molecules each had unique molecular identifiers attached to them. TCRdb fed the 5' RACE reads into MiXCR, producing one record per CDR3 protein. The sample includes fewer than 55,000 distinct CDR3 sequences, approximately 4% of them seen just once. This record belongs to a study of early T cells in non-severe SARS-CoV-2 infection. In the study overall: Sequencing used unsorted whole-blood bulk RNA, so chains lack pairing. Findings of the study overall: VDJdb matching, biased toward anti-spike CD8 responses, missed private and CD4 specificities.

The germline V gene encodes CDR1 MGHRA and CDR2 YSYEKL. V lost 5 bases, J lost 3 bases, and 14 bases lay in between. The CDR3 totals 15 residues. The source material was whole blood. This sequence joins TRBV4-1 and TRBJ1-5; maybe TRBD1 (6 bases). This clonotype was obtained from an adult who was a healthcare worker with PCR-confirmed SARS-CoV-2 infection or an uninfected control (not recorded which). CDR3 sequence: CASSKGHLTNQPQHF. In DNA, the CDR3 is TGCGCCAGCAGCAAGGGACACTTGACCAATCAGCCCCAGCATTTT.